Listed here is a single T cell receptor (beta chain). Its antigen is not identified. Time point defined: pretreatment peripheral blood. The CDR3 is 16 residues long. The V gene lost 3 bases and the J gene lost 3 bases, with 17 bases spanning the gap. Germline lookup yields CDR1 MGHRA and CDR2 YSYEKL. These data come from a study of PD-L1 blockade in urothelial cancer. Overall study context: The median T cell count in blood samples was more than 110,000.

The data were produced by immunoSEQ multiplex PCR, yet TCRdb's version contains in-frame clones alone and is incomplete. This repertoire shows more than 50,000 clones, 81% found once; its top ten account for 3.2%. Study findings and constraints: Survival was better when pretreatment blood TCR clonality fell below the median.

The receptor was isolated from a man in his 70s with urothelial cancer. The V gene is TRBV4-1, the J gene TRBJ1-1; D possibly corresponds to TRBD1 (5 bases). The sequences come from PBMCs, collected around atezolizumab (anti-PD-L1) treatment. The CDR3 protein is CASSHNGRRGYTEAFF. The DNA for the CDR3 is TGCGCCAGCAGCCATAATGGGAGGCGGGGCTACACTGAAGCTTTCTTT.